Below, one T cell receptor (beta chain) is given with its context. A read error is likely here: a far larger clone is one base away. Both iRepertoire HTBI primers and Arm-PCR of CDR3 regions were used to build the TCR beta libraries. In TCRdb, the multiplex PCR reads were re-called with MiXCR into one record per CDR3 protein. The sample contains around 450,000 distinct CDR3 sequences, about 15% of which appear only once. This sample was included in a study of regulatory T cells in long-lasting Graves disease. Across the study: The antithyroid drugs taken by newly diagnosed Graves' patients had been used for under 3 months.

Specified time point: newly diagnosed GD, antithyroid drugs for less than 3 months. RNA isolated from PBMCs was used to make the TCR library. The CDR3 has 13 amino acids. The J segment lost 10 bases and the V segment lost 7 bases, leaving 8 bases of the junction unmatched. Germline V CDR1 and CDR2: ENHRY, SYGVKD. These data were also filed under a second study, of T cells in Graves' hyperthyroidism and ophthalmopathy. That paper states: Median prediction lead before ophthalmopathy onset was about 6.5 months with the model.

The sequence came from a woman in her 30s with Graves disease. J is TRBJ2-1 and V is TRBV10-3; 9 nucleotides align to TRBD1. The sample in question was peripheral blood mononuclear cells (PBMCs), obtained at new diagnosis, from a patient treated with antithyroid drugs. The CDR3 loop reads CAINPGQGYEQFF. CDR3 sequence (DNA): TGTGCCATCAACCCGGGACAGGGCTACGAGCAGTTCTTC.